These 26 T cell receptor beta chains were sequenced from one sample in a study of OX40 agonist ivuxolimab in advanced cancers. Measured with immunoSEQ multiplex PCR; TCRdb has only the in-frame clones, and not every one. The repertoire holds some 45,000 clones, with about 79% as singletons. The input for sequencing was CD4+ or CD8+ T cells sorted from blood, taken in a trial of the OX40 agonist ivuxolimab. These receptors came from an adult with an advanced solid tumor such as melanoma, head and neck, liver or kidney cancer.

The chain employs TRBV7-2 and TRBJ1-3; TRBD1 might be the D (5 bases). V lost 3 bases, J lost 0 bases, and 12 bases lay in between. CDR1 and CDR2 from the germline V gene are SGHTA and FQGNSA. The CDR3 length is 16 residues. CDR3 region: CASSLALGGSGNTIYF. The CDR3, as DNA: TGTGCCAGCAGCTTGGCCCTTGGGGGCTCTGGAAACACCATATATTTT.

The chain has TRBV5-1 and TRBJ2-6; the match to TRBD1 covers 10 bases. The CDR3 is made up of 19 amino acids. J was trimmed by 0 bases and V by 4 bases; bases with no gene match: 10. Germline-derived CDR1 and CDR2 are SGHRS and YFSETQ. The CDR3 loop is CASSNAATGGTSGANVLTF. CDR3 DNA: TGCGCCAGCAGCAATGCCGCGACAGGGGGCACCTCTGGGGCCAACGTCCTGACTTTC.

This sequence joins TRBV29-1 and TRBJ2-6, with 7 positions matching TRBD1. The CDR3 sequence is 13 residues long. J gave up 6 bases and V 5 bases, and 4 bases lay outside the gene matches. CDR1 and CDR2 from the germline V gene are SQVTM and ANQGSEA. This chain's CDR3 is CSVTTGEANVLTF. DNA for the CDR3: TGCAGCGTTACAACAGGGGAGGCCAACGTCCTGACTTTC.

This chain's CDR3 is CASSSGSGTYEQYF. Written as DNA, the CDR3 is TGTGCCAGCAGTTCGGGTAGCGGAACCTACGAGCAGTACTTC. This chain links TRBV7-6 with TRBJ2-7, with a weak D call TRBD2 (6 bases). The germline CDR1 and CDR2 sequences are SGHVS and FNYEAQ. Trimming took off 6 bases at V and 2 bases at J, with 14 bases between the two ends. This CDR3 has 14 residues.

The rearrangement links TRBV27 to TRBJ2-3; D is perhaps TRBD2 (6 bases). V was trimmed by 10 bases and J by 0 bases, leaving 11 bases between them. Germline V lookup: CDR1 MNHEY, CDR2 SMNVEV (reference sequence). This CDR3 comprises 13 residues. The CDR3 is CATLSGSTDTQYF. For the CDR3, the DNA is TGTGCCACTCTAAGCGGGAGCACAGATACGCAGTATTTT.

The chain joins TRBV5-4 to TRBJ1-2, with D tentatively TRBD1 (5 bases). V dropped 0 bases and J dropped 0 bases, with 9 bases sitting between them. The CDR3 has 15 amino acids. The germline V gene encodes CDR1 SGHNT and CDR2 YYREEE (reference sequence). As DNA, the CDR3 is TGTGCCAGCAGCTTGGGGGGACTAGCTAACTATGGCTACACCTTC. Amino acid sequence: CASSLGGLANYGYTF.

The count of this clone is one. J is TRBJ2-7 and V is TRBV5-6; possible D gene TRBD1, 6 bases. Germline-derived CDR1 and CDR2 are SGHDT and YYEEEE. Trimming took off 2 bases at V and 1 base at J, with 7 bases between the two ends. The CDR3 has 13 residues. The DNA of the CDR3 is TGTGCCAGCAGCTTTGGACAGTCCTACGAGCAGTACTTC. Translation: CASSFGQSYEQYF.

The chain combines TRBV4-3 with TRBJ1-5, with a tentative D call TRBD1 (6 bases). V gave up 0 bases and J gave up 7 bases, with 13 bases separating them. The CDR3 runs 15 residues. Germline loops: CDR1 LGHNA, CDR2 YSLEER. The CDR3 DNA reads as TGCGCCAGCAGCCAAGAAGAAGGAAGGGGGCAGCCCCAGCATTTT. Translated: CASSQEEGRGQPQHF.

The rearrangement links TRBV6-5 to TRBJ2-3; 9 bases are a match to TRBD1. There are 16 residues in the CDR3. The V segment lost 2 bases and the J segment 10 bases; nucleotides outside the gene matches: 13. Germline V gives CDR1 MNHEY, CDR2 SVGAGI. The CDR3 nucleotides read TGTGCCAGCAGTTACCTACGACCGGGACAGGGTTCTGCGCAGTATTTT. Protein: CASSYLRPGQGSAQYF.

This sequence joins TRBV29-1 and TRBJ1-2; D might be TRBD1 (5 bases). The CDR3 extends over 15 amino acids. Germline V CDR1 and CDR2: SQVTM, ANQGSEA. V was shortened by 3 bases and J by 4 bases, with 18 bases between the two germline ends. In DNA form, the CDR3 reads TGCAGCGTTGATGCGAAAGGGGAGGCGGGCTATGGCTACACCTTC. This sequence encodes CSVDAKGEAGYGYTF.

The chain carries TRBV6-5 and TRBJ2-1, with D tentatively TRBD1 or TRBD2 (5 bases each). CDR3 length: 13 residues. Germline lookup yields CDR1 MNHEY and CDR2 SVGAGI. The V end lost 3 bases, the J end lost 9 bases, and 12 bases lay between the germline ends. Written as DNA, the CDR3 is TGTGCCAGCAGTTATCACACTAGGGGTGAGCAGTTCTTC. This sequence encodes CASSYHTRGEQFF.

This chain links TRBV7-2 with TRBJ2-5; 9 positions match TRBD2. With the DNA end fitting TRBJ2-7 better, the J assignment may be wrong. Germline CDR1 reads SGHTA; CDR2 reads FQGNSA. This CDR3 is built from 16 residues. The CDR3 region has the DNA TGTGCCAGCAGCTGGGCGGGAGGGGGCAGAGGGTACGAGCAGTACTTC. Its protein product is CASSWAGGGRGYEQYF.

V and J are TRBV11-3 and TRBJ1-4; D is uncertain. This CDR3 is 13 amino acids long. Germline CDR1 SGHNT, CDR2 YENEEA. V was clipped by 4 bases and J by 7 bases, with 10 bases between them. Here the CDR3 DNA reads TGTGCCAGCAGCTCCGGACCGGGTGAAAAACTGTTTTTT. It encodes CASSSGPGEKLFF.

This clone was seen a single time. The rearrangement links TRBV4-2 to TRBJ2-7, with TRBD2 identical over 11 bases. The CDR3 extends over 17 amino acids. V gave up 1 base and J gave up 4 bases; unmatched junction bases: 9. Per germline, CDR1 LGHNA and CDR2 YNFKEQ. As DNA, the CDR3 is TGTGCCAGCAGCCAAGTTCCCCTAGCGGGAGGAATATACGAGCAGTACTTC. Translating gives CASSQVPLAGGIYEQYF.

CDR3 protein: CASRSGQATNTEAFF. DNA of the CDR3: TGTGCCAGCAGATCGGGACAGGCGACGAACACTGAAGCTTTCTTT. The rearrangement uses TRBV28 and TRBJ1-1; 8 bases line up with TRBD1. From germline, CDR1 is MDHEN and CDR2 SYDVKM. This CDR3 contains 15 residues. Trimming at V came to 6 bases and at J to 1 base, leaving 7 bases not matched to a gene.

J is TRBJ1-4 and V is TRBV27; a possible D gene is TRBD1 (6 bases). The CDR3 consists of 17 residues. V lost 4 bases to trimming and J lost 4 bases, with 19 bases between them. The germline V gene has CDR1 MNHEY and CDR2 SMNVEV (reference sequence). The CDR3 nucleotides are TGTGCCAGCAGTTACGACCCACAGGGACGGTATAATGAAAAACTGTTTTTT. It translates to CASSYDPQGRYNEKLFF. The full variable domain, completed using reference TRBV27 and TRBJ1-4, is EAQVTQNPRYLITVTGKKLTVTCSQNMNHEYMSWYRQDPGLGLRQIYYSMNVEVTDKGDVPEGYKVSRKEKRNFPLILESPSPNQTSLYFCASSYDPQGRYNEKLFFGSGTQLSVL.

V usage is TRBV10-3 and J usage is TRBJ1-1, with unresolved D. Germline CDR1 reads ENHRY; CDR2 reads SYGVKD. Trimming pared 3 bases from V and 1 base from J, leaving 6 bases between. The CDR3 runs 13 residues. CDR3 residues: CAISEGANTEAFF. CDR3 DNA: TGTGCCATCAGTGAAGGTGCGAACACTGAAGCTTTCTTT.

By share of the sample, this clone is hyperexpanded. This chain connects TRBV7-7 to TRBJ2-1; TRBD1 matches at 7 bases. This CDR3 comprises 15 residues. Germline-derived CDR1 and CDR2 are SSHAT and FNYEAQ (reference sequence). V was clipped by 4 bases and J by 10 bases; unmatched bases: 13. The CDR3 DNA reads TGTGCCAGCAGCTCCTACGGGACAGTGATTGAGGAGCAGTTCTTC. It codes for CASSSYGTVIEEQFF.

V gene TRBV5-3 combines with J gene TRBJ1-2; D gene uncertain. TRBV5-3 is reported as an ORF; its role is uncertain. The ends were cut back, 5 bases at V and 5 bases at J, with 16 bases in the middle. CDR3 size: 14 residues. The CDR3 is CARSHPGHPYGYTF. CDR3 DNA: TGTGCCAGAAGTCACCCGGGCCACCCTTATGGCTACACCTTC.

The chain recombines TRBV7-9 with TRBJ1-3; D gene ambiguous. The germline V gene encodes CDR1 SEHNR and CDR2 FQNEAQ (reference sequence). Deletions cut 5 bases from V and 0 bases from J, with 8 bases between. This CDR3 has 14 residues. CDR3 residues: CASSQDDSGNTIYF. CDR3 in DNA: TGTGCCAGCAGCCAGGACGACTCTGGAAACACCATATATTTT.

The rearrangement joins TRBV9 to TRBJ1-5; unclear D gene. V lost 0 bases and J lost 4, with 5 bases in between. The CDR3 spans 13 residues. The V gene's germline CDR1 is SGDLS and CDR2 YYNGEE. The CDR3 is CASSVDWNQPQHF. CDR3 bases: TGTGCCAGCAGCGTAGATTGGAATCAGCCCCAGCATTTT.

CDR3 in amino acids: CASSPNGLHEQYF. DNA for the CDR3: TGTGCCAGCAGCCCTAATGGTTTGCACGAGCAGTACTTC. The J gene is TRBJ2-5, the V gene TRBV13, with D unresolved. The assigned J gene may be wrong: the sequence end matches TRBJ2-7 better. CDR3 length equals 13 residues. The germline V gene has CDR1 PRHDT and CDR2 FYEKMQ (reference sequence).

The V gene is TRBV6-6, the J gene TRBJ1-2; D unclear. Trimming took off 6 bases at V and 3 bases at J, with 8 bases between the two ends. The germline gives CDR1 MNHNY, CDR2 SVGAGI (reference sequence). CDR3 size: 12 residues. CDR3 bases: TGTGCCAGCAGCTCAGCCTACTATGGCTACACCTTC. Its translation: CASSSAYYGYTF.

The rearrangement uses TRBV10-3 and TRBJ2-1, with a tentative D call TRBD2 (6 bases). The V gene lost 3 bases and the J gene lost 5 bases, with 11 bases spanning the gap. The CDR3 has 14 residues. CDR1 is ENHRY and CDR2 is SYGVKD in the germline V gene. CDR3 nucleotides: TGTGCCATCAGTGATCGGGACTTCCACAATGAGCAGTTCTTC. Its protein product is CAISDRDFHNEQFF.

This clone appeared a few times. The J gene is TRBJ2-3, the V gene TRBV4-2; 9 bases fit TRBD2. The V and J ends lost 0 bases and 6 bases, in that order; junction bases with no gene match: 4. The CDR3 sequence is 15 residues long. CDR1 and CDR2 (germline): LGHNA, YNFKEQ. CDR3 coding DNA: TGTGCCAGCAGCCAAGAGCGGGGGGGCGACGATACGCAGTATTTT. Translation: CASSQERGGDDTQYF.

This clone was observed a handful of times. The gene calls are TRBV11-2 and TRBJ2-1; D is perhaps TRBD1 (5 bases). The CDR3 has 14 amino acids. V shed 1 base and J shed 8 bases, with 12 bases lying between them. Per the germline V gene, CDR1 is SGHAT and CDR2 is FQNNGV. The DNA for the CDR3 is TGTGCCAGCAGCTTAGGAACAGGTGTATATGAGCAGTTCTTC. Encoded protein: CASSLGTGVYEQFF.